These 5 T cell receptor beta chains share one sample of origin, sequenced in a study of technical replicates of blood from a handful of donors. Clones were sequenced by immunoSEQ multiplex PCR, and TCRdb holds only the in-frame ones, with some missing. The table records some 64,000 clones, around 93% of them present only once. The sample comprised PBMCs. These receptors were obtained from a human donor in good health. Some clones in this sample may be carry-over from other donors' samples.

This clone was found once. The gene calls are TRBV29-1 and TRBJ2-7, with 12 nucleotides matching TRBD2. This CDR3 has 13 amino acids. The germline V gene has CDR1 SQVTM and CDR2 ANQGSEA. V lost 6 bases, J lost 3 bases, and 3 bases stayed unmatched. CDR3 nucleotides: TGCAGCGTGAGGACTAGCGGGAACTACGAGCAGTACTTC. Protein sequence: CSVRTSGNYEQYF.

The V gene is TRBV11-2, the J gene TRBJ1-3, with a possible D match to TRBD1 (5 bases). CDR1 is SGHAT and CDR2 is FQNNGV in the germline V gene. Trimming cost V 3 bases and J 0 bases, with 9 bases left between them. The CDR3 is made up of 15 amino acids. The CDR3 DNA reads TGTGCCAGCAGCTTGAGTAGGGGCTCTGGAAACACCATATATTTT. Protein: CASSLSRGSGNTIYF.

The rearrangement links TRBV2 to TRBJ1-4; D may be TRBD1 (5 bases). V was shortened by 5 bases and J by 2 bases, with 12 bases between the two germline ends. The CDR3 consists of 15 residues. CDR1 is SNHLY, CDR2 FYNNEI, per germline. This CDR3 reads CASSSRGPTNEKLFF. The CDR3 nucleotides read TGTGCCAGCAGTTCAAGGGGTCCGACTAATGAAAAACTGTTTTTT.

This chain's CDR3 is CASSLGSGEQYF. In DNA form, the CDR3 reads TGTGCCAGCAGCTTAGGCAGCGGCGAGCAGTACTTC. V usage is TRBV7-9 and J usage is TRBJ2-7; D possibly corresponds to TRBD2 (5 bases). The CDR3 sequence is 12 residues long. Germline-derived CDR1 and CDR2 are SEHNR and FQNEAQ (reference sequence). With 1 base removed from V and 6 bases from J, the gap between germline ends came to 7 bases.

The chain combines TRBV4-2 with TRBJ2-1; TRBD1 is a possible D gene (6 bases). V lost 2 bases to trimming and J lost 9 bases, with 17 bases between them. Germline V gene data show CDR1 as LGHNA and CDR2 as YNFKEQ. This CDR3 comprises 15 residues. The CDR3 protein is CASSQTKNTGLEQFF. DNA for the CDR3: TGTGCCAGCAGCCAAACCAAAAACACAGGGCTTGAGCAGTTCTTC.